This T cell receptor (beta chain) was captured by sequencing in a study of T cells expressing NK-cell markers. No DNA is given; TCRdb re-called the 5' RACE reads and lists each CDR3 protein once. The listing records almost 450,000 distinct CDR3 sequences. The CDR3 spans 18 residues. This receptor was obtained from a woman between 18 and 70 years old in good health. J is TRBJ2-6 and V is TRBV12-3 or TRBV12-4. The sample was blood T cells: a sorted CD56 or NKG2C T cell subset, CD4+ or CD8+ T cells, or bulk PBMC T cells (not recorded which). The CDR3 loop reads CASSFEAGSYSGANVLTF.